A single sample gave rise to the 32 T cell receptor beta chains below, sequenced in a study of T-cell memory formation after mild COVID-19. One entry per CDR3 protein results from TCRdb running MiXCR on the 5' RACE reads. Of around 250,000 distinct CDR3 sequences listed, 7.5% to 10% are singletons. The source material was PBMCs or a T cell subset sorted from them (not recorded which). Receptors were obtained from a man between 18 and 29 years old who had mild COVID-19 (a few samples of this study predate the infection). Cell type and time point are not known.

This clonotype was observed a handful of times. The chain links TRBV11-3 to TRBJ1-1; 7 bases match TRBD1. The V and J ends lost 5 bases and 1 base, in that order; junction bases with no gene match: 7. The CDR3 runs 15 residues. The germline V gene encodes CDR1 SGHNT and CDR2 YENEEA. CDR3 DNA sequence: TGTGCCAGCAGCGACCCGGGACAGAGGAACACTGAAGCTTTCTTT. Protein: CASSDPGQRNTEAFF.

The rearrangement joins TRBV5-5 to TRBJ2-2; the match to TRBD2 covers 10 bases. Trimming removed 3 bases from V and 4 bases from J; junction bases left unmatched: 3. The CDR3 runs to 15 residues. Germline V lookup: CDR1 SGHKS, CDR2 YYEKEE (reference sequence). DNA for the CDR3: TGTGCCAGCAGCTCCCTAGCGGGGGCCACCGGGGAGCTGTTTTTT. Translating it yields CASSSLAGATGELFF.

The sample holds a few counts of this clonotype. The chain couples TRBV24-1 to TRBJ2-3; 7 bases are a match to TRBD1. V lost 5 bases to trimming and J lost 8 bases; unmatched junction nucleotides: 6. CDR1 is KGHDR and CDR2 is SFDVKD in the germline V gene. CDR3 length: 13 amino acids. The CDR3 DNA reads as TGTGCCACCAGTGCCGGGGACAGATCTACGCAGTATTTT. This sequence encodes CATSAGDRSTQYF.

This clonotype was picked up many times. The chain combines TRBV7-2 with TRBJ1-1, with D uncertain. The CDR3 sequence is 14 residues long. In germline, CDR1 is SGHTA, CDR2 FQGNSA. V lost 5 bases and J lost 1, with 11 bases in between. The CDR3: CASSPGAANTEAFF. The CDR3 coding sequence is TGTGCCAGCAGCCCAGGTGCAGCGAACACTGAAGCTTTCTTT.

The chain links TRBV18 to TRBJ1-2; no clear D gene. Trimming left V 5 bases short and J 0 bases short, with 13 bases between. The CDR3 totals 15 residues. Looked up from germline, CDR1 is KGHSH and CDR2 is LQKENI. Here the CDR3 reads CASSVGIDANYGYTF. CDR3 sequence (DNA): TGTGCCAGCTCAGTCGGGATAGATGCTAACTATGGCTACACCTTC.

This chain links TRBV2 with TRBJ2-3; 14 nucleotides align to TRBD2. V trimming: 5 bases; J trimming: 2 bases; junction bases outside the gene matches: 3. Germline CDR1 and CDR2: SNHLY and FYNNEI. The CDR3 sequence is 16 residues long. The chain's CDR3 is CASSRLAGGYTDTQYF. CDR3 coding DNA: TGTGCCAGCAGTCGACTAGCGGGGGGGTACACAGATACGCAGTATTTT.

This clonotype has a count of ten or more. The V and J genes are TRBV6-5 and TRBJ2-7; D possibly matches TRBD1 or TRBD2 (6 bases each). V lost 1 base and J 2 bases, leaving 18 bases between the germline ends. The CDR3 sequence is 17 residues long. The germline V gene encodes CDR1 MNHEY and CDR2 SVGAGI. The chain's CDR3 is CASSYLGPTGAPYEQYF. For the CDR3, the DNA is TGTGCCAGCAGTTACTTGGGGCCGACGGGGGCACCCTACGAGCAGTACTTC.

DNA for the CDR3: TGCGCCAGCAGCTTGGGGCCCGTGGAGCCCCAGCATTTT. Translating gives CASSLGPVEPQHF. The chain joins TRBV5-1 to TRBJ1-5, with D unclear. There are 13 residues in the CDR3. Looked up from germline, CDR1 is SGHRS and CDR2 is YFSETQ. The V and J ends lost 0 bases and 8 bases respectively, with 9 bases between them.

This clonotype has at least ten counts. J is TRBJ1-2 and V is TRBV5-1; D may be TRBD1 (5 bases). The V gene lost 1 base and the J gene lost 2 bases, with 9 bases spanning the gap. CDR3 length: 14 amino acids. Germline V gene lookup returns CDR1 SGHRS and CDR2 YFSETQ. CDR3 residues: CASSLTTENYGYTF. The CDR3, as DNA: TGCGCCAGCAGCTTGACGACAGAGAACTATGGCTACACCTTC.

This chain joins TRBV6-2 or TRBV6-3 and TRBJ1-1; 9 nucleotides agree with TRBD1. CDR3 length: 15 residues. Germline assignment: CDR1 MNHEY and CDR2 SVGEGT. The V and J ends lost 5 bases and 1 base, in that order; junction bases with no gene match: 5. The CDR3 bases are TGTGCCAGCAGTAAGCCGGGACAGGGGAACACTGAAGCTTTCTTT. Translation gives CASSKPGQGNTEAFF.

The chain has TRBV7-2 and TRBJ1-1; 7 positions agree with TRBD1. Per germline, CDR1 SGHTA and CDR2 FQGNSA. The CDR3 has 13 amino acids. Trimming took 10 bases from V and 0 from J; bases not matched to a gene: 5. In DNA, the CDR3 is TGTGCCACCCGACAGGGATTGAACACTGAAGCTTTCTTT. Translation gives CATRQGLNTEAFF.

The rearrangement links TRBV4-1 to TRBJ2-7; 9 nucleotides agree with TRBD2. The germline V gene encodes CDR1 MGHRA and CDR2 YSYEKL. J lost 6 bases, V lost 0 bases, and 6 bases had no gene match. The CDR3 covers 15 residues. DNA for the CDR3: TGCGCCAGCAGCCAAGACGGGGCGGGGGGGCTCGAGCAGTACTTC. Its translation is CASSQDGAGGLEQYF.

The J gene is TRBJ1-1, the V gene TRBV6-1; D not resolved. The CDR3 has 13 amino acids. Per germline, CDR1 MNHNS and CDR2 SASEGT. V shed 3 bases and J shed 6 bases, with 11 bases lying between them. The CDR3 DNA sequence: TGTGCCAGCAGTGATTTCTCTCCCCCTGAAGCTTTCTTT. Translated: CASSDFSPPEAFF.

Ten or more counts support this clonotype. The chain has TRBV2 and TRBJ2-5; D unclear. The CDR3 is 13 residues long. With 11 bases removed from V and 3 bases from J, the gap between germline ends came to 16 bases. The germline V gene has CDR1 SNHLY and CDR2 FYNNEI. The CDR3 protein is CARSSGLEETQYF. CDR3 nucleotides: TGTGCCCGCTCGTCGGGCCTAGAAGAGACCCAGTACTTC.

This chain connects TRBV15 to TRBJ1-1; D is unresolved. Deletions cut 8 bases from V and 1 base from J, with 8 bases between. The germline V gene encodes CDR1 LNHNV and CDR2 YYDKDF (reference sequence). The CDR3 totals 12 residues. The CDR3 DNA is TGTGCCACCGCTGTCGCGAACACTGAAGCTTTCTTT. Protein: CATAVANTEAFF.

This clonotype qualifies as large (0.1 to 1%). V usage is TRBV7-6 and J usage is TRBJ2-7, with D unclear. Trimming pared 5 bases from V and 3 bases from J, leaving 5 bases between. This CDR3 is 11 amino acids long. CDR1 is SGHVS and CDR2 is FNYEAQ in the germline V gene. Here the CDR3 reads CASSPGYEQYF. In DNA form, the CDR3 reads TGTGCCAGCAGCCCCGGCTACGAGCAGTACTTC.

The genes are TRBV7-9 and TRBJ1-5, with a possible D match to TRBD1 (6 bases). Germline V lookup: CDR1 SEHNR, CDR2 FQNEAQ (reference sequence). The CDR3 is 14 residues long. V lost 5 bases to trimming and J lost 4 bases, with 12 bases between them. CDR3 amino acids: CASSLRGINQPQHF. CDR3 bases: TGTGCCAGCAGCCTGAGGGGGATTAATCAGCCCCAGCATTTT.

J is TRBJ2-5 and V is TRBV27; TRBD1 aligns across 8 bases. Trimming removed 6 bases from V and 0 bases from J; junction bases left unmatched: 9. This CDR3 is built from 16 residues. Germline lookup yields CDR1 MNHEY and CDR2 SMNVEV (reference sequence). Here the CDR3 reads CASRPYWGQDQETQYF. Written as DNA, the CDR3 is TGTGCCAGCAGACCATATTGGGGACAGGACCAAGAGACCCAGTACTTC.

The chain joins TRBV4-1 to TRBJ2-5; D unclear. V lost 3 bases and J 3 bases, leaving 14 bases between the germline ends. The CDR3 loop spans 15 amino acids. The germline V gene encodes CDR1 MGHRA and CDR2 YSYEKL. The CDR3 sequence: CASSQRMAPKETQYF. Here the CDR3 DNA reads TGCGCCAGCAGCCAGAGGATGGCCCCCAAAGAGACCCAGTACTTC.

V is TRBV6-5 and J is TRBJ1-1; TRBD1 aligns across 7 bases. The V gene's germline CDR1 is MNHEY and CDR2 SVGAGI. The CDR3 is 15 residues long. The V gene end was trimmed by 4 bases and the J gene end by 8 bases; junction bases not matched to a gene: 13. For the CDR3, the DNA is TGTGCCAGCAGTTTTACGTCGACAGGGTTTGTCGAAGCTTTCTTT. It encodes CASSFTSTGFVEAFF.

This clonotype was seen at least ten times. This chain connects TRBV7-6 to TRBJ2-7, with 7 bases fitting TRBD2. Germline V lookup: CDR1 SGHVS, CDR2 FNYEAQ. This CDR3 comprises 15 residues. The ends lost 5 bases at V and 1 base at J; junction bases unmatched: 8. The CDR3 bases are TGTGCCAGCAGCCCGGGTGGGGGGGGATCCTACGAGCAGTACTTC. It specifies CASSPGGGGSYEQYF.

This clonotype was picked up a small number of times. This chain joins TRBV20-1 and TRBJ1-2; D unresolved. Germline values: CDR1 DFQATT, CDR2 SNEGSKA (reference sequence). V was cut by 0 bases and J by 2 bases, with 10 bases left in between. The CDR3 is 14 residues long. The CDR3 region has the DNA TGCAGTGCTAGAGATGTAGTAACAAACTATGGCTACACCTTC. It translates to CSARDVVTNYGYTF.

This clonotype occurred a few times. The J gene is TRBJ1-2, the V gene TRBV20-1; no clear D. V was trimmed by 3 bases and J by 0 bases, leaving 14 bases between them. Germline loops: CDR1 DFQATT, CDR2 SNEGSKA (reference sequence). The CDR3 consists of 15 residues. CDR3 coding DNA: TGCAGTGCTAGGGAATACGGCCCCTCTAACTATGGCTACACCTTC. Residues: CSAREYGPSNYGYTF.

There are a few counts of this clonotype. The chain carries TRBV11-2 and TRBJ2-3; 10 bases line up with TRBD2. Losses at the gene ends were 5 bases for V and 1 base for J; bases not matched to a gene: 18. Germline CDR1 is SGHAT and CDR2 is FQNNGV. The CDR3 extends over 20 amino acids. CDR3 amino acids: CASSVSASASGGPRTDTQYF. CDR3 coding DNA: TGTGCCAGCAGCGTAAGTGCGTCGGCTAGCGGGGGCCCTCGCACAGATACGCAGTATTTT.

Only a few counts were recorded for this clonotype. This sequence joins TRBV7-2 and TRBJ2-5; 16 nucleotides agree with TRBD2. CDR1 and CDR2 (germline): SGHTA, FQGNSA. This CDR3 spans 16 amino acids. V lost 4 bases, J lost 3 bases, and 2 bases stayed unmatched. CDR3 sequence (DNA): TGTGCCAGCAGCTGGGGACTAGCGGGGGGGGAAGAGACCCAGTACTTC. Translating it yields CASSWGLAGGEETQYF. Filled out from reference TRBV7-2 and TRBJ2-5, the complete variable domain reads GAGVSQSPSNKVTEKGKDVELRCDPISGHTALYWYRQSLGQGLEFLIYFQGNSAPDKSGLPSDRFSAERTGGSVSTLTIQRTQQEDSAVYLCASSWGLAGGEETQYFGPGTRLLVL.

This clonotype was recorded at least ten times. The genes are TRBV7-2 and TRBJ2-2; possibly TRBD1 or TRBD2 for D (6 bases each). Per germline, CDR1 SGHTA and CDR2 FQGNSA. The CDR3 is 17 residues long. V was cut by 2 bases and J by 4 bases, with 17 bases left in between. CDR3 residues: CASSLSPGAITTGELFF. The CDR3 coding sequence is TGTGCCAGCAGCTTATCCCCGGGGGCGATAACCACCGGGGAGCTGTTTTTT.

CDR3 coding DNA: TGTGCCAGCAGCTTACTCGCGGGGGGTCCTCCAGAGACCCAGTACTTC. It encodes CASSLLAGGPPETQYF. This chain joins TRBV7-3 and TRBJ2-5, with TRBD2 matching over 8 bases. The V and J ends lost 2 bases and 4 bases, in that order; junction bases with no gene match: 9. The CDR3 consists of 16 residues. Looked up from germline, CDR1 is SGHTA and CDR2 is FQGTGA.

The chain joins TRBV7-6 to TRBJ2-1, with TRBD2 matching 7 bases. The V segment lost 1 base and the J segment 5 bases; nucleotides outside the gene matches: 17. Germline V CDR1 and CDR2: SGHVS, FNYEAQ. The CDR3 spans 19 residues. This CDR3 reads CASSLVPDRLAEINNEQFF. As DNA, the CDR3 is TGTGCCAGCAGCTTAGTCCCTGACCGGCTAGCGGAGATAAACAATGAGCAGTTCTTC. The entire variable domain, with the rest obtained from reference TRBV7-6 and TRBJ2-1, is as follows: GAGVSQSPRYKVTKRGQDVALRCDPISGHVSLYWYRQALGQGPEFLTYFNYEAQQDKSGLPNDRFSAERPEGSISTLTIQRTEQRDSAMYRCASSLVPDRLAEINNEQFFGPGTRLTVL.

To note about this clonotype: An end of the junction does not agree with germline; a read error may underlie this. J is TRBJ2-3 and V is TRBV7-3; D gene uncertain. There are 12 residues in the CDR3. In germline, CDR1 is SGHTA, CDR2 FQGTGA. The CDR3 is CASSLRSDMQYF. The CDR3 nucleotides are TGTGCCAGCAGCTTAAGGTCAGATATGCAGTATTTT.

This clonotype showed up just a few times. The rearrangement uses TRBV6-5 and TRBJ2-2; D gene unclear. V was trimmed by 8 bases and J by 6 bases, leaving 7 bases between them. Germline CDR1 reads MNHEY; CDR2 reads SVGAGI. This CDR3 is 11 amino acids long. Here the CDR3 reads CASLGAGELFF. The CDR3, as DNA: TGTGCCAGCCTGGGCGCCGGGGAGCTGTTTTTT.

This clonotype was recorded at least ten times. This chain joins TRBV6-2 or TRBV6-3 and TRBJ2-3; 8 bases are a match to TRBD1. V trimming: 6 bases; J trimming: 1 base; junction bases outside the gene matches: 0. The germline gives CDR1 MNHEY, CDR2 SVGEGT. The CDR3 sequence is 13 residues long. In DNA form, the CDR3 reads TGTGCCAGCAGGGGACAGGGCACAGATACGCAGTATTTT. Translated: CASRGQGTDTQYF.

CDR3 sequence: CASSPQEDTEAFF. CDR3 in DNA: TGTGCCAGCTCACCACAAGAGGACACTGAAGCTTTCTTT. The V and J genes are TRBV18 and TRBJ1-1, with unresolved D. Per the germline V gene, CDR1 is KGHSH and CDR2 is LQKENI. This CDR3 is 13 amino acids long. The ends were cut back, 1 base at V and 3 bases at J, with 6 bases in the middle.